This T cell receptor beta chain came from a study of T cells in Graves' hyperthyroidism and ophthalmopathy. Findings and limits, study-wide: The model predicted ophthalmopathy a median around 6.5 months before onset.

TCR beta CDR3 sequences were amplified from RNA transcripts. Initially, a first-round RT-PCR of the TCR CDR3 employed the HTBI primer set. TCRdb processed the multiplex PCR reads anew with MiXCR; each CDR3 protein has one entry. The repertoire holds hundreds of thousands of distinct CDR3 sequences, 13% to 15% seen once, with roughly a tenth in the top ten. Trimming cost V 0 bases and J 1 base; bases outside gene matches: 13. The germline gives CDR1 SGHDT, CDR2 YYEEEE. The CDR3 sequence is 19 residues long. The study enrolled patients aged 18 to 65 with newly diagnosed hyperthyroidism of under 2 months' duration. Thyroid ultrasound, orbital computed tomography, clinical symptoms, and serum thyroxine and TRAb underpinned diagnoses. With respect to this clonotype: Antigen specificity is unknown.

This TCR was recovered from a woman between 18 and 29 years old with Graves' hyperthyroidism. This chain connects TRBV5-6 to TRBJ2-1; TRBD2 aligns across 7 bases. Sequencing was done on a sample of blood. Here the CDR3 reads CASSLGTRKTSRSYNEQFF. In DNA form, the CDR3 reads TGTGCCAGCAGCTTGGGGACTAGGAAGACGTCGAGATCCTACAATGAGCAGTTCTTC.